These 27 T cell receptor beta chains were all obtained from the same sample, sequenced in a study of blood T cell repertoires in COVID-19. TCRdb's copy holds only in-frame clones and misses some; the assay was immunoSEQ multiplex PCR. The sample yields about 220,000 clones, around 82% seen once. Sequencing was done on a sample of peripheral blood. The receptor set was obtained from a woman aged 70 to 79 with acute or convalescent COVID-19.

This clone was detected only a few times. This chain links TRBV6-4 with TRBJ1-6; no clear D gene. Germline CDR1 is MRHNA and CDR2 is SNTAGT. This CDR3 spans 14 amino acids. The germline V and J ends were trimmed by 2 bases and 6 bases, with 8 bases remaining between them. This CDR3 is CASSDGGGNSPLHF. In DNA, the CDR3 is TGTGCCAGCAGTGACGGCGGCGGTAATTCACCCCTCCACTTT.

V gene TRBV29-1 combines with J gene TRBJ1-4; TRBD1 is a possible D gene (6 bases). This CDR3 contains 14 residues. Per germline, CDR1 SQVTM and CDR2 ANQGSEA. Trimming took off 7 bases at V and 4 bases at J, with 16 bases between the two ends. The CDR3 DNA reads TGCAGCGCCGGAGTAGACAGGATTAATGAAAAACTGTTTTTT. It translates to CSAGVDRINEKLFF.

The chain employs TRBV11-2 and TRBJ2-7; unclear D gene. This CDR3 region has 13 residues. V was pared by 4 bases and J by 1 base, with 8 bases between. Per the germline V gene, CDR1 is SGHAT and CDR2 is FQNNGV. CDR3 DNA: TGTGCCAGCAGCTCTACCGAGTCCTACGAGCAGTACTTC. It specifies CASSSTESYEQYF.

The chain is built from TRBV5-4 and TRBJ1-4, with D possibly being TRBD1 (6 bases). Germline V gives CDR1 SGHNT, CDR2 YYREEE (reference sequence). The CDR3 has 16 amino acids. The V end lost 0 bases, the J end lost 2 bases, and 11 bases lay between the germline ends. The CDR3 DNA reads TGTGCCAGCAGCTTGGGGGGGCTCGGGACTAATGAAAAACTGTTTTTT. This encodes CASSLGGLGTNEKLFF.

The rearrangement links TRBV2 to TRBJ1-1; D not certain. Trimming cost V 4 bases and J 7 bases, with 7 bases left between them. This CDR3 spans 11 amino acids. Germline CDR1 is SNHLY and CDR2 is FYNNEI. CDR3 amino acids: CASSATNEAFF. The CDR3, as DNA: TGTGCCAGCAGTGCAACTAATGAAGCTTTCTTT.

For the CDR3, the DNA is TGTGCCTCAGGCGGGGGAGAGACCCAGTACTTC. Translation: CASGGGETQYF. This chain connects TRBV6-6 to TRBJ2-5; 7 bases map to TRBD2. The CDR3 contains 11 residues. Losses at the gene ends were 11 bases for V and 4 bases for J; bases not matched to a gene: 4. CDR1 is MNHNY and CDR2 is SVGAGI in the germline V gene (reference sequence).

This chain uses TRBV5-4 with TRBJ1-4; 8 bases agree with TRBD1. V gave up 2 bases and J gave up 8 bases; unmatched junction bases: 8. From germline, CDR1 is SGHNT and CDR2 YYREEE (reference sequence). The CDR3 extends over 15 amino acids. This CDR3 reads CASSFDRQGREKLFF. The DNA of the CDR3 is TGTGCCAGCAGCTTCGACCGACAGGGGCGAGAAAAACTGTTTTTT.

The CDR3 DNA reads TGTGCCAGTAGTCGGACAGGGGGGGGCTCCTACAATGAGCAGTTCTTC. Translated: CASSRTGGGSYNEQFF. The V gene is TRBV19, the J gene TRBJ2-1; 10 positions match TRBD1. Germline-derived CDR1 and CDR2 are LNHDA and SQIVND (reference sequence). V shed 5 bases, J shed 0 bases, and the junction held 4 bases outside the gene matches. The CDR3 runs to 16 residues.

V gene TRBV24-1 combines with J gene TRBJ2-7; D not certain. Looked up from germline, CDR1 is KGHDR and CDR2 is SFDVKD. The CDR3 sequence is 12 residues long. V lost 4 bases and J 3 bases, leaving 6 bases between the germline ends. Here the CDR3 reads CATSDNYYEQYF. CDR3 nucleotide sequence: TGTGCCACCAGTGACAACTACTACGAGCAGTACTTC.

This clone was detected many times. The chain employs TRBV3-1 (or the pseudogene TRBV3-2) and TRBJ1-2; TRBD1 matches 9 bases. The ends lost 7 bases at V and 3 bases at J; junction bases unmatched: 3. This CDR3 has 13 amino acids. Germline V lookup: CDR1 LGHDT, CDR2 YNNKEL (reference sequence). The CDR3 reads CASKGQGDYGYTF. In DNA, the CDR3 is TGTGCCAGCAAGGGACAGGGAGACTATGGCTACACCTTC.

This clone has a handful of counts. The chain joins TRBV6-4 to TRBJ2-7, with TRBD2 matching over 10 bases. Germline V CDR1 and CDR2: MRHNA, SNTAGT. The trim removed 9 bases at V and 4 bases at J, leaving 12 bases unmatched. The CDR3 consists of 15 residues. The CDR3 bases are TGTGCCAGTATAGCGGGGGGCCCTATCACTTACGAGCAGTACTTC. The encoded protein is CASIAGGPITYEQYF.

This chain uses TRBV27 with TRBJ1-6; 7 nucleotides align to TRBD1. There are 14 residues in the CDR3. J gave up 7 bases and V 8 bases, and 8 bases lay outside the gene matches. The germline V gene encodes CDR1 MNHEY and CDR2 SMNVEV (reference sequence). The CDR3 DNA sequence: TGTGCCAGCGGACGAGACAGGGAGAATTCACCCCTCCACTTT. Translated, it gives CASGRDRENSPLHF.

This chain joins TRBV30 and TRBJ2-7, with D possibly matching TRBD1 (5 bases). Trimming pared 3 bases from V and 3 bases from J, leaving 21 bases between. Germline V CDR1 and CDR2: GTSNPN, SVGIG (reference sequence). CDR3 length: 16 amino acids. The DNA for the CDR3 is TGTGCCTGGAGGCCCCGCCTGGGGCGAATGAACTACGAGCAGTACTTC. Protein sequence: CAWRPRLGRMNYEQYF.

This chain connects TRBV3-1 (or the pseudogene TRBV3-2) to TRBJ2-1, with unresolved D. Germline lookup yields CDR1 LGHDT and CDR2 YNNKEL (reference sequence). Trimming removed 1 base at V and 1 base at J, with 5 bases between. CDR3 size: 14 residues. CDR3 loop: CASSQGRSYNEQFF. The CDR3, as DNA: TGTGCCAGCAGCCAAGGCCGGTCCTACAATGAGCAGTTCTTC.

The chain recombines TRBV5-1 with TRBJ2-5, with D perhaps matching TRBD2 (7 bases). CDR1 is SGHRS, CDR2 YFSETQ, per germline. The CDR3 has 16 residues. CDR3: CGSSSGAGGHKETQYF. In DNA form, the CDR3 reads TGCGGGAGCAGCTCGGGAGCCGGGGGGCACAAAGAGACCCAGTACTTC.

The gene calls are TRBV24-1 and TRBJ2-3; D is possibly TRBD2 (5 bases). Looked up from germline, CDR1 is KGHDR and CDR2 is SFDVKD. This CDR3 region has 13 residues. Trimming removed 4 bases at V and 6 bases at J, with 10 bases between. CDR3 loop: CATSEEDYDTQYF. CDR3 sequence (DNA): TGTGCCACCAGTGAGGAAGACTATGATACGCAGTATTTT.

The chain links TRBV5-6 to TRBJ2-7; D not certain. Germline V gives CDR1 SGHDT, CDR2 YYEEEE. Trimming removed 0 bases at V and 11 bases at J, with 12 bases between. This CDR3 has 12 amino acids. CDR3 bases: TGTGCCAGCAGCTTGGGCCTGCTGGCGGAGTACTTC. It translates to CASSLGLLAEYF.

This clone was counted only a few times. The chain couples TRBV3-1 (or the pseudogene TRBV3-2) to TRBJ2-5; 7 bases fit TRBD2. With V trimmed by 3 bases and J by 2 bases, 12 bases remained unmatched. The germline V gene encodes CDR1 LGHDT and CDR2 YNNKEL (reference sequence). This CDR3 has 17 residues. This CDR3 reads CASSQPRGRGGQETQYF. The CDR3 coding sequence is TGTGCCAGCAGCCAGCCACGGGGTCGCGGGGGTCAAGAGACCCAGTACTTC.

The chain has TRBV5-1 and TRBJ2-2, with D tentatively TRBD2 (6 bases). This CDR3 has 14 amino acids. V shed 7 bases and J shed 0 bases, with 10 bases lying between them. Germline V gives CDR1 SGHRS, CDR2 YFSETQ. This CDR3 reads CASGGGANTGELFF. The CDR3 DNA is TGCGCCAGCGGAGGCGGGGCGAACACCGGGGAGCTGTTTTTT. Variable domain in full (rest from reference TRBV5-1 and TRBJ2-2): KAGVTQTPRYLIKTRGQQVTLSCSPISGHRSVSWYQQTPGQGLQFLFEYFSETQRNKGNFPGRFSGRQFSNSRSEMNVSTLELGDSALYLCASGGGANTGELFFGEGSRLTVL.

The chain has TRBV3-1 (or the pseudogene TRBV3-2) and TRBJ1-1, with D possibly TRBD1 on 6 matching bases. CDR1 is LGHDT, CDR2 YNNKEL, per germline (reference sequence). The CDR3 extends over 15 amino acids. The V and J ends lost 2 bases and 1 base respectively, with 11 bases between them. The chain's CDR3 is CASSQQGRANTEAFF. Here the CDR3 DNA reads TGTGCCAGCAGCCAACAGGGGAGGGCGAACACTGAAGCTTTCTTT.

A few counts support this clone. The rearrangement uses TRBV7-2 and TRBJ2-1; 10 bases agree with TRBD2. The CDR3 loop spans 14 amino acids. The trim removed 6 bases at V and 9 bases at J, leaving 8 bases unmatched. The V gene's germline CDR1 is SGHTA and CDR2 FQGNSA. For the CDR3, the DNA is TGTGCCAGCAGGAGCGGGACTAGCGTAAGTGAGCAGTTCTTC. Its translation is CASRSGTSVSEQFF.

The chain's CDR3 is CASSEIVHSPLHF. The CDR3 coding sequence is TGTGCCAGCAGTGAAATCGTCCATTCACCCCTCCACTTT. The chain combines TRBV6-1 with TRBJ1-6; D remains ambiguous. The CDR3 runs to 13 residues. Germline assignment: CDR1 MNHNS and CDR2 SASEGT. Trimming shortened V by 2 bases and J by 8 bases, and 7 bases separated the two germline ends.

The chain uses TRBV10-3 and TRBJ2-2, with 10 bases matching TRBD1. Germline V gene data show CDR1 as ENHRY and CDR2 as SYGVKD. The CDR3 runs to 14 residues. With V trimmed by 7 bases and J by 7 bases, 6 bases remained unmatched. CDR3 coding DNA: TGTGCCATCAACCGACAGGGGGCGGGCGGGGAGCTGTTTTTT. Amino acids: CAINRQGAGGELFF.

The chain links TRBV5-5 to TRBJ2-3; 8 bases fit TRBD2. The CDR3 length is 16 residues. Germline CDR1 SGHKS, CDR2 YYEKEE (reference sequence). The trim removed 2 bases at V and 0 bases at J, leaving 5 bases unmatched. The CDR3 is CASSFSAGGSTDTQYF. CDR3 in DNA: TGTGCCAGCAGCTTCTCTGCGGGGGGAAGCACAGATACGCAGTATTTT.

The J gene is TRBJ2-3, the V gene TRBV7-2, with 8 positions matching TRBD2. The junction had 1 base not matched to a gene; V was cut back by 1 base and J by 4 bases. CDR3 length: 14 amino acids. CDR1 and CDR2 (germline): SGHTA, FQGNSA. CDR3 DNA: TGTGCCAGCAGCTTAGGGCGGGGGGCAGATACGCAGTATTTT. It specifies CASSLGRGADTQYF.

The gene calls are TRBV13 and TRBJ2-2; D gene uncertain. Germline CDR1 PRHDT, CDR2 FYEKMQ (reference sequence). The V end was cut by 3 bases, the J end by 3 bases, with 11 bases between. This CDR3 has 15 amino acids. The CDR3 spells CASSFSTAYTGELFF. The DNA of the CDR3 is TGTGCCAGCAGCTTCTCCACAGCCTACACCGGGGAGCTGTTTTTT.

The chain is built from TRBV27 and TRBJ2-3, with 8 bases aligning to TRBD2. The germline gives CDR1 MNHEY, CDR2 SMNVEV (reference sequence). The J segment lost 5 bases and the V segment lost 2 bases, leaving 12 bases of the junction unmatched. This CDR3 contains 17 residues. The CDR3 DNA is TGTGCCAGCAGTTTACGGTTCGGGGGGGCGCAGCTAGATACGCAGTATTTT. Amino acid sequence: CASSLRFGGAQLDTQYF.